A selection of T cell receptor beta chains follows, all from one sample in a study of T cells in Graves' hyperthyroidism and ophthalmopathy. A single record per CDR3 protein comes from TCRdb applying MiXCR to the multiplex PCR reads. Here the sample spans hundreds of thousands of distinct CDR3 sequences, 15% to 20% being singletons. The sample comprised blood. The source of these receptors is a woman aged 18-30 years with Graves' hyperthyroidism. Both conserved end residues are part of each CDR3. Fields, in order: clone size, V gene, J gene, D gene, CDR3 protein, CDR3 DNA. The D gene is left open where the match is weak. Clone size appears in some rows only: once, few, many, or a class for an expanded clone.

>many|TRBV29-1|TRBJ1-2|-
CSVEERGLGGLGYTF
TGCAGCGTTGAAGAAAGGGGATTAGGGGGGCTCGGCTACACCTTC
>-|TRBV5-6|TRBJ1-2|-
CASSWTTGETNYGYTF
TGTGCCAGCAGCTGGACCACGGGAGAGACTAACTATGGCTACACCTTC
>many|TRBV6-1|TRBJ2-7|TRBD2
CASSVLAGGGYEQYF
TGTGCCAGCAGCGTGTTGGCGGGAGGAGGGTACGAGCAGTACTTC
>-|TRBV7-9|TRBJ1-1|-
CASSLKWDTSFEAFF
TGTGCCAGCAGCTTAAAATGGGACACCTCCTTTGAAGCTTTCTTT
>many|TRBV3-1|TRBJ2-7|-
CASSQDRLGVREQYF
TGTGCCAGCAGCCAAGATCGCTTGGGGGTTCGCGAGCAGTACTTC
>-|TRBV5-8|TRBJ2-3|TRBD2
CASSLVLAGGDTQYF
TGTGCCAGCAGCTTGGTCCTAGCGGGAGGTGATACGCAGTATTTT
>many|TRBV12-3/TRBV12-4|TRBJ2-5|-
CASSSGVRETQYF
TGTGCCAGCAGTTCAGGGGTGCGGGAGACCCAGTACTTC
>few|TRBV9|TRBJ1-4|TRBD1
CASSPQTGSNEKLFF
TGTGCCAGCAGCCCCCAGACAGGGTCTAATGAAAAACTGTTTTTT
>many|TRBV2|TRBJ1-5|TRBD1
CASCPGTGYQPQHF
TGTGCCAGCTGTCCCGGGACAGGGTATCAGCCCCAGCATTTT
>few|TRBV5-1|TRBJ2-5|-
CASSTDGRQETQYF
TGCGCCAGCAGCACGGACGGAAGACAAGAGACCCAGTACTTC
>many|TRBV28|TRBJ1-1|TRBD1
CASSLFRIRRGRMNTEAFF
TGTGCCAGCAGTTTGTTTAGAATTAGGAGGGGGCGGATGAACACTGAAGCTTTCTTT
>many|TRBV6-2/TRBV6-3|TRBJ2-7|-
CASKTPVGVEQYF
TGTGCCAGCAAGACACCTGTTGGGGTCGAGCAGTACTTC
>many|TRBV20-1|TRBJ2-1|-
CSARDLGTRGYNEQFF
TGCAGTGCTAGAGATCTGGGAACTAGGGGTTACAATGAGCAGTTCTTC
>many|TRBV2|TRBJ1-1|TRBD1
CASTVEQGGITEAFF
TGTGCCAGCACCGTGGAGCAGGGGGGAATCACTGAAGCTTTCTTT
>-|TRBV2|TRBJ2-7|-
CASSEDVTDSYEQYF
TGTGCCAGCAGTGAAGATGTGACAGACTCCTACGAGCAGTACTTC
>many|TRBV3-1|TRBJ2-3|TRBD2
CASSQVPGLAADTQYF
TGTGCCAGCAGCCAAGTCCCGGGACTAGCGGCAGATACGCAGTATTTT
>many|TRBV5-1|TRBJ1-2|TRBD1
CASSSAEGADGYTF
TGCGCCAGCAGCTCTGCGGAGGGGGCAGATGGCTACACCTTC
>-|TRBV24-1|TRBJ1-5|-
CATIGGARGSRFRSNQPQHF
TGTGCCACCATTGGCGGGGCTAGAGGCAGCCGCTTTCGGAGCAATCAGCCCCAGCATTTT
>many|TRBV7-2|TRBJ2-3|-
CASSRPRGTQYF
TGTGCCAGCAGCCGACCTCGGGGTACGCAGTATTTT
>few|TRBV5-1|TRBJ2-5|-
CASSLEKGEWETQYF
TGCGCCAGCAGCTTGGAGAAGGGGGAGTGGGAGACCCAGTACTTC
>many|TRBV3-1|TRBJ2-7|-
CASSRLYEQYF
TGTGCCAGCAGCCGCCTCTACGAGCAGTACTTC
>-|TRBV3-1|TRBJ2-2|TRBD2
CASSPSGGVLTGELFF
TGTGCCAGCAGCCCTAGCGGGGGGGTTCTCACCGGGGAGCTGTTTTTT
>many|TRBV11-3|TRBJ2-3|TRBD2
CASSSASGTTQYF
TGTGCCAGCAGCTCAGCTAGCGGGACTACGCAGTATTTT
>many|TRBV12-3/TRBV12-4|TRBJ1-1|-
CASMDFPPRGTEAFF
TGTGCCAGCATGGATTTTCCACCTCGGGGCACTGAAGCTTTCTTT
>few|TRBV20-1|TRBJ2-7|TRBD2
CSASMTSRTDYEQYF
TGCAGTGCTTCCATGACTAGCCGTACAGATTACGAGCAGTACTTC
>many|TRBV7-2|TRBJ2-7|-
CASSLIRGLSYEQYF
TGTGCCAGCAGCTTAATCCGGGGCCTCTCCTACGAGCAGTACTTC
>many|TRBV7-2|TRBJ1-1|-
CASSFRWGAGMNTEAFF
TGTGCCAGCAGCTTTAGGTGGGGCGCGGGAATGAACACTGAAGCTTTCTTT
>-|TRBV7-9|TRBJ1-3|TRBD1
CASRGTGASSGNTIYF
TGTGCCAGCAGAGGGACAGGGGCTAGCTCTGGAAACACCATATATTTT
>once|TRBV6-1|TRBJ1-2|-
CASSHPTRLIANYGYTF
TGTGCCAGCAGCCACCCAACCAGACTCATCGCGAACTATGGCTACACCTTC
>few|TRBV20-1|TRBJ2-2|TRBD2
CSARSLGLAGGELFF
TGCAGTGCTAGAAGTCTAGGACTAGCGGGCGGGGAGCTGTTTTTT
>many|TRBV3-1|TRBJ2-7|TRBD2
CASSQDPGLAGDIYEQYF
TGTGCCAGCAGCCAAGATCCCGGACTAGCGGGAGATATCTACGAGCAGTACTTC
>many|TRBV7-6|TRBJ2-3|TRBD2
CASSLTHPGLAGGAPSTDTQYF
TGTGCCAGCAGCCTAACTCATCCGGGACTAGCGGGGGGGGCACCTAGCACAGATACGCAGTATTTT
>few|TRBV3-1|TRBJ2-7|TRBD2
CASSPLVLAGRSTEQYF
TGTGCCAGCAGCCCGCTAGTTTTAGCGGGCAGATCTACTGAGCAGTACTTC
>-|TRBV6-1|TRBJ2-2|-
CASRDPLPGELFF
TGTGCCAGCAGAGATCCCCTTCCCGGGGAGCTGTTTTTT
>many|TRBV28|TRBJ2-7|-
CASSRGVYEQYF
TGTGCCAGCAGTCGAGGGGTCTACGAGCAGTACTTC
>many|TRBV6-1|TRBJ2-1|-
CASSDDTLDEQFF
TGTGCCAGCAGTGACGACACCCTGGATGAGCAGTTCTTC
>many|TRBV11-3|TRBJ2-7|-
CASSPEGGTFYEQYF
TGTGCCAGCAGCCCAGAAGGTGGGACATTCTACGAGCAGTACTTC
>many|TRBV20-1|TRBJ2-3|TRBD2
CSAGASGSASTDTQYF
TGCAGTGCTGGCGCTAGCGGGTCGGCTAGCACAGATACGCAGTATTTT
>many|TRBV2|TRBJ2-1|TRBD2
CASSWTSGLGHEQFF
TGTGCCAGCAGCTGGACTAGCGGTCTGGGGCATGAGCAGTTCTTC
>-|TRBV20-1|TRBJ2-6|-
CSAGPGDSGANVLTF
TGCAGTGCTGGGCCGGGAGACTCTGGGGCCAACGTCCTGACTTTC
>-|TRBV7-6|TRBJ2-1|TRBD2
CASSLTGAGGYNEQFF
TGTGCCAGCAGCTTAACAGGAGCGGGAGGTTACAATGAGCAGTTCTTC
>-|TRBV7-6|TRBJ2-1|TRBD2
CASSLLPAGVFNEQFF
TGTGCCAGCAGCTTATTGCCAGCGGGAGTTTTCAATGAGCAGTTCTTC
>-|TRBV6-2/TRBV6-3|TRBJ1-5|TRBD1
CASTQGAYSNQPQHF
TGTGCCAGCACACAGGGGGCTTATAGCAATCAGCCCCAGCATTTT
>-|TRBV7-9|TRBJ1-2|TRBD1
CASRPPGGAYYGYTF
TGTGCCAGCAGGCCTCCAGGGGGCGCTTACTATGGCTACACCTTC
>-|TRBV20-1|TRBJ2-1|TRBD1
CSARVLTGTGGAGSWDNEQFF
TGCAGTGCTAGAGTCTTGACCGGGACAGGGGGCGCGGGGTCCTGGGACAATGAGCAGTTCTTC
>few|TRBV7-2|TRBJ2-7|TRBD2
CASSQDSGDPWEQYF
TGTGCCAGCAGCCAGGATAGCGGGGACCCATGGGAGCAGTACTTC
>few|TRBV20-1|TRBJ2-3|TRBD2
CSASGLAGDTQYF
TGCAGTGCTAGCGGTCTAGCGGGGGATACGCAGTATTTT
>many|TRBV28|TRBJ2-1|-
CASRDSLSYNEQFF
TGTGCCAGCAGAGACAGTCTCTCCTACAATGAGCAGTTCTTC
>few|TRBV20-1|TRBJ2-3|-
CSALQTVADTQYF
TGCAGTGCTTTACAAACAGTCGCAGATACGCAGTATTTT
>many|TRBV13|TRBJ1-4|-
CASSQIRQERNEKLFF
TGTGCCAGCAGCCAAATTAGACAGGAGAGAAATGAAAAACTGTTTTTT
>few|TRBV24-1|TRBJ2-2|-
CATSDLGGLNTGELFF
TGTGCCACCAGTGATTTGGGGGGGCTGAACACCGGGGAGCTGTTTTTT
>few|TRBV6-6|TRBJ2-1|-
CASSYLGTPTYNEQFF
TGTGCCAGCAGTTACCTCGGGACACCCACCTACAATGAGCAGTTCTTC
>many|TRBV20-1|TRBJ2-7|TRBD1
CSSSGGVAYEQYF
TGCAGTTCGTCAGGGGGTGTTGCCTACGAGCAGTACTTC